This paragraph covers one T cell receptor beta chain sequence. Participants' reported clinical history set cohort assignment. The germline V and J ends were trimmed by 4 bases and 2 bases, with 22 bases remaining between them. CDR3 length: 18 amino acids. The authors' processing: Amplification of reference gene primers was used by the study to estimate nucleated cell counts. Produced via immunoSEQ multiplex PCR; TCRdb's table is partial and in-frame only. V, J and clone size were drawn from that table, and D and trimming were deduced from the DNA. The sample lists around 300,000 clones, roughly 89% occurring once. These data are taken from a study of blood T cell repertoires in COVID-19. As for the study in general: The cDNA or gDNA used as material had been derived from T cells, B-cell-depleted T cells, or PBMCs.

The TCR sequence derives from a woman in her fifties or sixties who had recovered from COVID-19. The chain couples TRBV23-1 to TRBJ2-3; possible D gene TRBD1, 5 bases. TRBV23-1 is an ORF, and what it does is uncertain. Sequencing used PBMCs or T cells enriched from blood (not recorded which). CDR3 sequence (DNA): TGCGCCAGCAGTCCATTCGTGGGCCTAGGGGTCGTCACAGATACGCAGTATTTT. Protein sequence: CASSPFVGLGVVTDTQYF.